This T cell receptor beta chain was found in a study of Ad26.COV2.S vaccination and SARS-CoV-2 variants (dated by TCRdb to the early 2020s). Notes on the research overall: Vaccine-arm donors came from COV1001, a multicentre, randomized, double-blind, placebo-controlled phase I-IIa trial of Ad26.COV2.S in healthy adults. Ad26.COV2.S was administered intramuscularly at a dose of 5x10^10 or 1x10^11 viral particles, either as one shot or as two shots given 56 days apart. Sequencing of the TCRbeta repertoire served to evaluate the specificity and breadth of SARS-CoV-2-reactive T cell receptors following Ad26.COV2.S vaccination. A total of about 30 samples were included in the TCR-sequenced set, comprising about 20 Ad26.COV2.S vaccine recipients, 5 placebo recipients and 8 SARS-CoV-2 convalescent individuals. Trial participants were randomized into five groups of five, in which low-dose or high-dose Ad26.COV2.S was given once or twice, or placebo was given on both occasions. Investigators did not know the trial group allocation while performing experiments and assessing outcomes. The paper as a whole reports these results and caveats: It was noted by the authors that total T cell responses may have been underestimated by the TCR breadth and depth analyses. Comparing responses between vaccine doses or regimens was not something the study was powered to do. Non-spike TCR breadth was comparable between vaccine and placebo recipients, consistent with the vaccine containing only spike. Higher spike-specific TCR breadth was observed in Ad26.COV2.S recipients than in placebo recipients (P = 0.0014). Substantial breadth of spike-specific CD8+ and CD4+ T cell responses was reported after vaccination.

Of note for this clone: No cognate antigen has been identified for it. Base-call qualities are not available, and no considerably larger clone is one nucleotide away.

Sample treatment or condition, as interpreted from the label and publication: some 19 received Ad26.COV2.S at low or high dose, single or two shots; roughly five received placebo; per-sample allocation not given. Repertoires of vaccine and placebo recipients were sequenced from samples taken on day 63 after the first injection. Between 29 July and 7 August 2020, Cohort 1b enrolled about two dozen adults aged 18-55 years at one site in Boston, USA. Ad26.COV2.S was a replication-incompetent adenovirus type 26 vector expressing a prefusion-stabilized SARS-CoV-2 spike protein from the original Wuhan strain. The immunoSEQ Assay was used to sequence TCRbeta CDR3 regions. After extraction, genomic DNA underwent amplification by bias-controlled multiplex PCR, followed by high-throughput sequencing. On the authors' methods: Collapsing and filtering of sequences were performed to quantify the absolute abundance of each unique TCRbeta CDR3 region. T cell fraction was estimated by normalizing TCRbeta template counts to usable DNA, with usable DNA measured through amplification of reference genes found in all nucleated cells. Repertoire TCRs were annotated as SARS-CoV-2-specific when V gene, CDR3 amino acid sequence and J gene were exactly matched to a known reactive TCR set. The reference SARS-CoV-2 TCR set came from MIRA and was filtered for enrichment in COVID-19-positive ImmuneCODE repertoires, removing public or cross-reactive TCRs. Using the MIRA antigens, annotated TCRs were further analysed by specific ORF or by position within an ORF. Breadth was defined as the number of annotated unique rearrangements divided by the total number of unique productive rearrangements, and depth was defined as the summed frequency of the annotated unique rearrangements. Two-sided Wilcoxon rank-sum tests were applied when comparing TCR breadth between groups. TCRdb provides this immuneACCESS table in a form limited to in-frame rearrangements. Some clones are lacking; in checked studies, under half of them reflect an unresolved V gene, and why the rest are absent is not known. The DNA was the basis for D and trimming; V, J and clone size are from that table. This sample lists some 340,000 clones; approximately 86% were detected once. The leading ten clones occupy 1.5% to 2% of the sample.

The sequence was obtained from a person aged 18-60 years who received the Ad26.COV2.S COVID-19 vaccine or a placebo. This material consisted of peripheral blood, taken in a trial of Ad26.COV2.S vaccine versus placebo.

This receptor carries the CDR3 CASTTGSSEKLFF. The DNA sequence is as follows: TGTGCCAGCACGACAGGGTCAAGTGAAAAACTGTTTTTT. The chain couples TRBV6-5 to TRBJ1-4; 7 central nucleotides agree with TRBD1. The CDR3 runs 13 residues from the cysteine to the phenylalanine. The only DNA kept is the CDR3, 39 bases in frame from the first base. Trimming takes 7 bases off V and 7 bases off J; junction bases not matched to a gene: 6. CDR1 and CDR2, per the germline V gene, are MNHEY and SVGAGI.